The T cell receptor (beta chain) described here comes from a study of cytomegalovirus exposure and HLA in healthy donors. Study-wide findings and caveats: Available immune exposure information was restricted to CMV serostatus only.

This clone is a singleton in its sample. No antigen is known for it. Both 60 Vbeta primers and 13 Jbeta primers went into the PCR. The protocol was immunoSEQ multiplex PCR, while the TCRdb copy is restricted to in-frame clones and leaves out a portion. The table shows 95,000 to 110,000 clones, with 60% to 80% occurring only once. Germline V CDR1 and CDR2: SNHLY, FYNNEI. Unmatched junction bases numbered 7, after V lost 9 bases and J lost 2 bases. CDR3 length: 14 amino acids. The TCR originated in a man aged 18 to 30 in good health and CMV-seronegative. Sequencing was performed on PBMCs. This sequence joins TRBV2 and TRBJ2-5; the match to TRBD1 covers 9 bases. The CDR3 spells CASSGTGKQETQYF. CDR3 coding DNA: TGTGCCAGTTCCGGGACAGGGAAACAAGAGACCCAGTACTTC. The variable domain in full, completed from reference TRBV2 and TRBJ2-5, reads EPEVTQTPSHQVTQMGQEVILRCVPISNHLYFYWYRQILGQKVEFLVSFYNNEISEKSEIFDDQFSVERPDGSNFTLKIRSTKLEDSAMYFCASSGTGKQETQYFGPGTRLLVL.